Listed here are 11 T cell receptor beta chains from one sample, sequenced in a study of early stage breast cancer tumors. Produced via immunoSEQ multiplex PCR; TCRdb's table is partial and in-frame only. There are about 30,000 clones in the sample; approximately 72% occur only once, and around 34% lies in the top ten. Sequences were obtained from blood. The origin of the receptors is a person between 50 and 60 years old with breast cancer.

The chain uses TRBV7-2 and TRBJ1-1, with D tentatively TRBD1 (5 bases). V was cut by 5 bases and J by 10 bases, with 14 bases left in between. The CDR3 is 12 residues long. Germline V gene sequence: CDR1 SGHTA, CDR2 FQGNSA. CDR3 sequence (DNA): TGTGCCAGCAGCCTGCGGTCAGGGCTAGCTTTCTTT. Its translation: CASSLRSGLAFF.

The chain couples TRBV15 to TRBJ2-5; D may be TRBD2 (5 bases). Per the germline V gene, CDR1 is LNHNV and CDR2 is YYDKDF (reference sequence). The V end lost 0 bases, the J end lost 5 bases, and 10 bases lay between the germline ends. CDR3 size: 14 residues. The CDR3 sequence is CATSRDSREETQYF. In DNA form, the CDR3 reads TGTGCCACCAGCAGAGATAGTAGGGAGGAGACCCAGTACTTC.

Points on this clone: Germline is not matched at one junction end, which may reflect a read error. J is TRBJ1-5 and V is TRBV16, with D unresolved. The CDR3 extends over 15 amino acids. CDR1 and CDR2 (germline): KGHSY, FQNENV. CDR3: CASSESVDSNQPQHF. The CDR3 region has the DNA TGTGCCAGCAGCGAATCTGTGGATAGCAATCAGCCCCAGCATTTT.

CDR3 sequence reads: CASRPGGEEPYNEQFF. DNA of the CDR3: TGTGCCAGCAGGCCGGGGGGGGAAGAACCCTACAATGAGCAGTTCTTC. The rearrangement uses TRBV6-4 and TRBJ2-1, with 8 bases matching TRBD2. V lost 6 bases and J lost 2; bases outside the gene matches: 9. The CDR3 consists of 16 residues. The V gene's germline CDR1 is MRHNA and CDR2 SNTAGT.

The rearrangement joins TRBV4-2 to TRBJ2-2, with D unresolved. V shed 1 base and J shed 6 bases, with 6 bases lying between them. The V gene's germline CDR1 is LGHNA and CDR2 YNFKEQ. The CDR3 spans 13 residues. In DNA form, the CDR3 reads TGTGCCAGCAGCCAAGGAGATCCCGGGGAGCTGTTTTTT. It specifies CASSQGDPGELFF.

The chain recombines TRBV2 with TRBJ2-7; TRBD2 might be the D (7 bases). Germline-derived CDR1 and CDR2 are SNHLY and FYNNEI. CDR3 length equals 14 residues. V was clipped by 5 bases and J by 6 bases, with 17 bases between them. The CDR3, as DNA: TGTGCCAGCAGTAAACAGGGCGGCGGGGGCGAGCAGTACTTC. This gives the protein CASSKQGGGGEQYF.

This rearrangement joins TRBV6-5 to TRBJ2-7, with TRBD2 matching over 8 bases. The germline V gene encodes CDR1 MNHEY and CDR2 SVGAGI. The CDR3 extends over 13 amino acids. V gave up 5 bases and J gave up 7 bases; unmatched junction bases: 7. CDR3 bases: TGTGCCAGCAGTGGGACTAGACGACGGGAGCAGTACTTC. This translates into CASSGTRRREQYF.

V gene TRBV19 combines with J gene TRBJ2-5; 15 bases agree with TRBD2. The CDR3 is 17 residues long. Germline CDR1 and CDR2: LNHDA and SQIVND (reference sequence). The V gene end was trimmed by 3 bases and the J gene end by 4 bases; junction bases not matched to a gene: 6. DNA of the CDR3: TGTGCCAGTAGTATGGGACTAGCGGGAGGCACCGCAGAGACCCAGTACTTC. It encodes CASSMGLAGGTAETQYF. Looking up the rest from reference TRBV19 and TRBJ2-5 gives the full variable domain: DGGITQSPKYLFRKEGQNVTLSCEQNLNHDAMYWYRQDPGQGLRLIYYSQIVNDFQKGDIAEGYSVSREKKESFPLTVTSAQKNPTAFYLCASSMGLAGGTAETQYFGPGTRLLVL.

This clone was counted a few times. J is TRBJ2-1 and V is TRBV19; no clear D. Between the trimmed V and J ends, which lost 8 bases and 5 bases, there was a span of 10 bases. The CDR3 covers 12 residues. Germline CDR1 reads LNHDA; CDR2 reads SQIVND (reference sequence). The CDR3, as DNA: TGTGCCAGTCAGGACGGTCACAATGAGCAGTTCTTC. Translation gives CASQDGHNEQFF.

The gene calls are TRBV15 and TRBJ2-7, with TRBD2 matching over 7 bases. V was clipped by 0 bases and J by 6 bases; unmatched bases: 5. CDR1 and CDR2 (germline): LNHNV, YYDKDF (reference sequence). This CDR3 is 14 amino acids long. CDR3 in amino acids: CATSRDIGTIEQYF. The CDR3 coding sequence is TGTGCCACCAGCAGAGATATCGGGACTATCGAGCAGTACTTC.

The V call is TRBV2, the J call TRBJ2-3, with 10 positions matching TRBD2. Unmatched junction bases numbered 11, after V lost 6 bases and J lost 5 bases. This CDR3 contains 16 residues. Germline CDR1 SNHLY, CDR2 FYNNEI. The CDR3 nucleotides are TGTGCCAGCAGCCTAACCCTGGCTAGCGGGAGAGATACGCAGTATTTT. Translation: CASSLTLASGRDTQYF. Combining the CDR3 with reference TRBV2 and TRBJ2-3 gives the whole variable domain EPEVTQTPSHQVTQMGQEVILRCVPISNHLYFYWYRQILGQKVEFLVSFYNNEISEKSEIFDDQFSVERPDGSNFTLKIRSTKLEDSAMYFCASSLTLASGRDTQYFGPGTRLTVL.